This T cell receptor (beta chain) was recorded in a study of radiation and T cells in renal cell carcinoma. Time point described: baseline pretreatment blood. As for treatment: 15 Gy SBRT to primary tumor, nephrectomy 4 weeks later. The data were produced by immunoSEQ multiplex PCR, yet TCRdb's version contains in-frame clones alone and is incomplete. The sample consists of about 59,000 clones, 78% of them appearing once. The CDR3 has 14 residues. The germline gives CDR1 SGHNT, CDR2 YENEEA. The V end was cut by 5 bases, the J end by 6 bases, with 16 bases between. The sample in question was blood, obtained from a patient whose treatment included radiotherapy and nephrectomy. The chain links TRBV11-3 to TRBJ1-1; possibly TRBD1 for D (5 bases). The source is a man aged 55-75 years with renal cell carcinoma. CDR3 region: CASSRQGGSPEAFF. The CDR3 DNA reads as TGTGCCAGCAGCCGCCAGGGAGGGTCCCCTGAAGCTTTCTTT.